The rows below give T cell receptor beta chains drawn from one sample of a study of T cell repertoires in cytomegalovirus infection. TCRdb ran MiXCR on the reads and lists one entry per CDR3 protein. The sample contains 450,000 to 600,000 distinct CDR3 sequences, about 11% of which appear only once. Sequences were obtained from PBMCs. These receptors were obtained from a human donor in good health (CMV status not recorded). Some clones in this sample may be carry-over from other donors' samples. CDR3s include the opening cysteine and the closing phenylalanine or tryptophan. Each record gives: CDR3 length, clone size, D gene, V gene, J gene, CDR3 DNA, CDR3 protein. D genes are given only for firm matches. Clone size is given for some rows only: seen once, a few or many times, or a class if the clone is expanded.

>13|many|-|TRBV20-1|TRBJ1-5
TGCAGTGCTAAACTCTCCACCAGGCAGCCCCAGCATTTT
CSAKLSTRQPQHF
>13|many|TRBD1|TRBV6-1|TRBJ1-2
TGTGCCAGCAGTGAAGATTTACAGGGGGGCTACACCTTC
CASSEDLQGGYTF
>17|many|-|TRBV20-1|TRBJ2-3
TGCAGTGCTAGAGCTTTGGGGGAAAACAGTGGGCCGGATACGCAGTATTTT
CSARALGENSGPDTQYF
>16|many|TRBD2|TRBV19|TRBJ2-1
TGTGCCAGTAGTGCCCCCGGGACTAGCGGGAGCTATGAGCAGTTCTTC
CASSAPGTSGSYEQFF
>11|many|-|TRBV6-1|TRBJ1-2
TGTGCCAGCATGTTGTCCTGGGGCTACACCTTC
CASMLSWGYTF
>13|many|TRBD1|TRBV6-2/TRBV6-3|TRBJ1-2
TGTGCCAGCAGCTCGACAGGGATTTCTGGCTACACCTTC
CASSSTGISGYTF
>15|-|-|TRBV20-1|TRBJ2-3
TGCAGTGCTAGTCCCTCGGGACAAAACACAGATACGCAGTATTTT
CSASPSGQNTDTQYF
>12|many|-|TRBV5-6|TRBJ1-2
TGTGCCAGCAGCTTGTTGGCGGATGGCTACACCTTC
CASSLLADGYTF
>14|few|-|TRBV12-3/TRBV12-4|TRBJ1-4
TGTGCCAGCAGCACTACCAGGGTAATTGGAAAACTGTTTTTT
CASSTTRVIGKLFF
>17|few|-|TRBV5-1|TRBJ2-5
TGCGCCAGCAGCTTGGGCGGGGTAAGGACTCCGCAAGAGACCCAGTACTTC
CASSLGGVRTPQETQYF
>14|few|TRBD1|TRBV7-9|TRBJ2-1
TGTGCCAGCAGCAAACGGGACAGCGGTAATGAGCAGTTCTTC
CASSKRDSGNEQFF
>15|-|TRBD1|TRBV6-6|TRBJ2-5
TGTGCCAGCAGTTTACGGGACAGGCGCCAAGAGACCCAGTACTTC
CASSLRDRRQETQYF
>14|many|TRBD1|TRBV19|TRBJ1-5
TGTGCCAGTAGTATAAGACAGGGCGGTCAGCCCCAGCATTTT
CASSIRQGGQPQHF
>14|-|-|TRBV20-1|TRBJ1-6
TGCAGTGCTCGTAGACGGAGCAATAATTCACCCCTCCACTTT
CSARRRSNNSPLHF
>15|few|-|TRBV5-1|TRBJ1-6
TGCGCCAGCAGCTTGGACGGGGGGCGAGGGGCACCCCTCCACTTT
CASSLDGGRGAPLHF
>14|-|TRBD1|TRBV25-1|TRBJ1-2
TGTGCCACCGCGCCGGGACAGGGGGCCTATGGCTACACCTTC
CATAPGQGAYGYTF
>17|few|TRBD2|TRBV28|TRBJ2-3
TGTGCCAGCAGCCCCTCACGACTAGCGGGGTACACAGATACGCAGTATTTT
CASSPSRLAGYTDTQYF
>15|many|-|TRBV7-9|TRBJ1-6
TGTGCCAGCAGCTACCCCGCTAGGGGGGGAACACCCCTCCACTTT
CASSYPARGGTPLHF
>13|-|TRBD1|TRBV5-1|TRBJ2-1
TGCGCCAGCACCCAGACAGGGAGCGATGAGCAGTTCTTC
CASTQTGSDEQFF
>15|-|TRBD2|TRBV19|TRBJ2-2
TGTGCCACTGGCGCACGGGAGGGCCCGGCCGGGGAGCTGTTTTTT
CATGAREGPAGELFF
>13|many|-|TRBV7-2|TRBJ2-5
TGTGCCAGCAGCCCCGGGGGCCAAGAGACCCAGTACTTC
CASSPGGQETQYF
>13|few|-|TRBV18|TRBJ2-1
TGTGCCAGCTCACCACAACTAACCAATGAGCAGTTCTTC
CASSPQLTNEQFF
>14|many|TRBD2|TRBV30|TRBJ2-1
TGTGCCTGGAGTGTGAGCGGGAGGCCCAATGAGCAGTTCTTC
CAWSVSGRPNEQFF
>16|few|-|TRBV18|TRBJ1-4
TGTGCCAGCTCACAACAGGAGGGAACAACTAATGAAAAACTGTTTTTT
CASSQQEGTTNEKLFF
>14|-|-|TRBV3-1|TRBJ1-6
TGTGCCAGCTCGCCCCCGGCGGGGAATTCACCCCTCCACTTT
CASSPPAGNSPLHF
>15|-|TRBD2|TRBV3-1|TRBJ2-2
TGTGCCAGCAGCCACGGGGGGACGAACGCCGGGGAGCTGTTTTTT
CASSHGGTNAGELFF
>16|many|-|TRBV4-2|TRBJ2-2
TGTGCCAGCAGCCAAGAACCCGGGGCGAACACCGGGGAGCTGTTTTTT
CASSQEPGANTGELFF
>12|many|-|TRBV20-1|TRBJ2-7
TGCAGTGCTAGGCTGGGGTGGGGGGAGCAGTACTTC
CSARLGWGEQYF
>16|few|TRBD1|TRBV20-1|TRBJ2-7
TGCAGTGCTTCCTACCGGGACAGGGGCCGCTCGGGTGAGCAGTACTTC
CSASYRDRGRSGEQYF
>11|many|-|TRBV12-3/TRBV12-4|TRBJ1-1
TGTGCCAGCAGGCTGCGACAGCAAGCTTTCTTT
CASRLRQQAFF
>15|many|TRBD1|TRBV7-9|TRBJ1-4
TGTGCCAGCAGCTTAGTAACAGGGGGCGGCGAAAAACTGTTTTTT
CASSLVTGGGEKLFF
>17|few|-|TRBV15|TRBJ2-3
TGTGCCACCAGCAGAGATCAAGGTGTTAGCGGCACAGATACGCAGTATTTT
CATSRDQGVSGTDTQYF
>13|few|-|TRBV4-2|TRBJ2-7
TGTGCCAGCAGCCAAGAGTTACCGGGAGAGCAGTACTTC
CASSQELPGEQYF
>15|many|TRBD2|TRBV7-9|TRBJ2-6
TGTGCCAGCAGCCGAGCGGGACTTGGGGCCAACGTCCTGACTTTC
CASSRAGLGANVLTF
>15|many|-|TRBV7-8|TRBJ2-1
TGTGCCAGCAGCTTGAGACGGCGAAATCCCAATGAGCAGTTCTTC
CASSLRRRNPNEQFF
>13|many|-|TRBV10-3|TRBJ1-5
TGTGCCATCAGTGAGTCGGGTGATCAGCCCCAGCATTTT
CAISESGDQPQHF
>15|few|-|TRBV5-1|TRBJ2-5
TGCGCCAGCAGCTTACGCCGGGGGGCCCAAGAGACCCAGTACTTC
CASSLRRGAQETQYF
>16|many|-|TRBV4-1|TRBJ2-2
TGCGCCAGCAGCCACCCGGGCGAGGGACGATCCGGGGAGCTGTTTTTT
CASSHPGEGRSGELFF
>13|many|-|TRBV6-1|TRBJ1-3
TGTGCCGGCGGAGGGAGTCCTGGAAACACCATATATTTT
CAGGGSPGNTIYF
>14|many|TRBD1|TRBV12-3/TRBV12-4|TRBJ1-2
TGTGCCAGCCAAGGACAGGGAAAGGACTATGGCTACACCTTC
CASQGQGKDYGYTF
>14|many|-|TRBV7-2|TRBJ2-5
TGTGCCAGCAGCCAAGAGCGGTGGGGAGAGACCCAGTACTTC
CASSQERWGETQYF
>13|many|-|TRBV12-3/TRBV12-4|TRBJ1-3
TGTGCCAGCACCCCTGGCTCTGGAAACACCATATATTTT
CASTPGSGNTIYF
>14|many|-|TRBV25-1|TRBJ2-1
TGTGCCAGCAGTCCGGGGAACTCCTACAATGAGCAGTTCTTC
CASSPGNSYNEQFF
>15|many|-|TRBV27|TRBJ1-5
TGTGCCAGCAGTTTCCAGGGGTATAGCAATCAGCCCCAGCATTTT
CASSFQGYSNQPQHF
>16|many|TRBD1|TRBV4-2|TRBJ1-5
TGTGCCAGCAGCCAAGACCCCGGGACAGGGGATCAGCCCCAGCATTTT
CASSQDPGTGDQPQHF
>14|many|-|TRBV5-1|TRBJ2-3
TGCGCCAGCAGCTTGTGGAGGGGCACAGATACGCAGTATTTT
CASSLWRGTDTQYF
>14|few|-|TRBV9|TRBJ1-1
TGTGCCAGCAGCGTACGCGGTACGGACACTGAAGCTTTCTTT
CASSVRGTDTEAFF
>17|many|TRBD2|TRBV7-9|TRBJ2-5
TGTGCCAGCAGCTTAAGGTCTAAGCGGCGGGGGGAAGAGACCCAGTACTTC
CASSLRSKRRGEETQYF
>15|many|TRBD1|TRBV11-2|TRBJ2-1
TGTGCCAGCACCATTACCCTGGGACAGGGGAATGAGCAGTTCTTC
CASTITLGQGNEQFF
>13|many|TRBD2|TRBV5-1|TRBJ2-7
TGCGCCAGCAGGAGTAGCGGGAATGGTGAGCAGTACTTC
CASRSSGNGEQYF
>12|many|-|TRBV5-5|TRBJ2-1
TGTGCCAGCAGCGCGGAAGGGAATGAGCAGTTCTTC
CASSAEGNEQFF
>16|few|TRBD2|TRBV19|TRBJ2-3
TGTGCCAGTAGTAAGTCTAGCGGGAGGACCACAGATACGCAGTATTTT
CASSKSSGRTTDTQYF